The source of this TCR beta chain is a study of Graves' ophthalmopathy and Graves' hyperthyroidism. This clonotype was counted many times. Transcripts of RNA were the source for amplifying TCR beta CDR3 regions. First-round RT-PCR relied on HTBI primers, and a second-round multiplex PCR came next. MiXCR, run by TCRdb on the multiplex PCR reads, gives a single entry per CDR3 protein. The sample holds 660,000 or so distinct CDR3 sequences, more than 40% seen once. It was from roughly 10 ml of fresh peripheral blood that the PBMCs came. V lost 5 bases, J lost 8 bases, and 18 bases lay in between. Germline V gene sequence: CDR1 SGHTA, CDR2 FQGNSA. CDR3 length equals 15 residues.

V is TRBV7-2 and J is TRBJ1-4; D may be TRBD1 (6 bases). Material for sequencing was peripheral blood. This receptor was identified in an adult man with Graves' ophthalmopathy. CDR3 region: CASSPQGRQREKLFF. The CDR3 coding sequence is TGTGCCAGCAGCCCCCAGGGGCGACAGCGGGAAAAACTGTTTTTT.